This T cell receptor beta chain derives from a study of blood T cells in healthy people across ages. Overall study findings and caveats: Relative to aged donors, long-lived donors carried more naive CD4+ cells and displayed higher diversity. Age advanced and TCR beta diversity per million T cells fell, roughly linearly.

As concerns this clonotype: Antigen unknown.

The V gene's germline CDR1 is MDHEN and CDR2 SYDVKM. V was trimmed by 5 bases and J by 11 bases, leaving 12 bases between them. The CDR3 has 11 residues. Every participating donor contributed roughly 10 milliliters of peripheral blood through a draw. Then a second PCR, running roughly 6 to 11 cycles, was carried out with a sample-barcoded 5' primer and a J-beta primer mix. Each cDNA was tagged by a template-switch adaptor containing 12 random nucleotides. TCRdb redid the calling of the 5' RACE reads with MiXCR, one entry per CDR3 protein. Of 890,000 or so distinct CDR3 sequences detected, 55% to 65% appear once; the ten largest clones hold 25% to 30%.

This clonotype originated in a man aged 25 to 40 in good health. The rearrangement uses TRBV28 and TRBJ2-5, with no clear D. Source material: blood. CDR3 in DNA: TGTGCCAGCAGTGAGACGGGCCAGCAGTACTTC. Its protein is CASSETGQQYF. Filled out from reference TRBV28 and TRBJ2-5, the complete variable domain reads DVKVTQSSRYLVKRTGEKVFLECVQDMDHENMFWYRQDPGLGLRLIYFSYDVKMKEKGDIPEGYSVSREKKERFSLILESASTNQTSMYLCASSETGQQYFGPGTRLLVL.